Below are 30 T cell receptor beta chains sequenced from a single sample in a study of tumor-infiltrating lymphocytes in localized non-small cell lung cancer. Sequencing used immunoSEQ multiplex PCR; TCRdb keeps in-frame clones, though not all of them. This table has about 29,000 clones, 70% to 90% appearing once. Sequencing used lung tumor tissue. Receptors originate from a human donor with non-small cell lung cancer.

V usage is TRBV27 and J usage is TRBJ1-1; the match to TRBD1 covers 8 bases. CDR1 is MNHEY, CDR2 SMNVEV, per germline (reference sequence). With 10 bases clipped from V and 10 bases from J, the junction kept 8 bases outside the gene matches. CDR3 length: 11 residues. Written as DNA, the CDR3 is TGTGCCACATCCCAGGGGGCGCGAGCTTTCTTT. Translating it yields CATSQGARAFF.

The chain has TRBV28 and TRBJ1-1, with D possibly matching TRBD1 (5 bases). V dropped 2 bases and J dropped 6 bases, with 16 bases sitting between them. CDR1 is MDHEN and CDR2 is SYDVKM in the germline V gene. The CDR3 loop spans 15 amino acids. DNA for the CDR3: TGTGCCAGCAGTTTAGTCGGGGCGGGCCCTCCTGAAGCTTTCTTT. It specifies CASSLVGAGPPEAFF.

The chain employs TRBV5-1 and TRBJ2-1; possible D gene TRBD1, 5 bases. The CDR3 has 15 residues. Trimming removed 3 bases from V and 6 bases from J, with 16 bases in between. The germline V gene has CDR1 SGHRS and CDR2 YFSETQ. The CDR3 DNA sequence: TGCGCCAGCAGCTCGAATGGGGCCCCGTCCAATGAGCAGTTCTTC. Translation: CASSSNGAPSNEQFF.

V and J are TRBV19 and TRBJ2-7; D is perhaps TRBD1 (6 bases). This CDR3 has 15 amino acids. V was shortened by 2 bases and J by 2 bases, with 13 bases between the two germline ends. Germline V CDR1 and CDR2: LNHDA, SQIVND (reference sequence). In nucleotides, the CDR3 is TGTGCCAGTAGTATATCAGGACAGAGCACCTACGAGCAGTACTTC. Its protein product is CASSISGQSTYEQYF.

V usage is TRBV7-2 and J usage is TRBJ2-3; D might be TRBD1 or TRBD2, each matching 6 bases. V lost 0 bases and J lost 2, with 12 bases in between. Germline values: CDR1 SGHTA, CDR2 FQGNSA. This CDR3 region has 16 residues. CDR3 sequence (DNA): TGTGCCAGCAGCTTAGCGGGGGGCCTACCCACAGATACGCAGTATTTT. Amino acids: CASSLAGGLPTDTQYF.

The CDR3 DNA is TGCAGGTCGGGGGGCGCGGATACGCAGTATTTT. Translation: CRSGGADTQYF. The gene calls are TRBV20-1 and TRBJ2-3, with D possibly matching TRBD2 (7 bases). Germline V gene lookup returns CDR1 DFQATT and CDR2 SNEGSKA (reference sequence). The CDR3 runs 11 residues.

The J gene is TRBJ2-7, the V gene TRBV27; TRBD2 matches at 7 bases. The germline CDR1 and CDR2 sequences are MNHEY and SMNVEV (reference sequence). J was trimmed by 0 bases and V by 4 bases; bases with no gene match: 6. CDR3 length equals 15 residues. Written as DNA, the CDR3 is TGTGCCAGCAGTTACGGGGGGTTGAGCTCCTACGAGCAGTACTTC. Amino acids: CASSYGGLSSYEQYF.

The chain links TRBV6-5 to TRBJ1-5; 7 bases map to TRBD1. The CDR3 consists of 14 residues. The V gene's germline CDR1 is MNHEY and CDR2 SVGAGI. Trimming at V came to 5 bases and at J to 3 bases, leaving 4 bases not matched to a gene. CDR3 amino acids: CASSPGQLNQPQHF. CDR3 coding DNA: TGTGCCAGCAGTCCGGGACAGCTCAATCAGCCCCAGCATTTT.

The table lists this clone with a count of one. The rearrangement joins TRBV2 to TRBJ2-1, with 10 positions matching TRBD2. The germline V gene has CDR1 SNHLY and CDR2 FYNNEI. CDR3 size: 19 residues. J lost 7 bases, V lost 10 bases, and 25 bases had no gene match. The CDR3 is CATRTSGLQWGGRSNEQFF. CDR3 sequence (DNA): TGTGCCACCCGGACTAGCGGACTACAATGGGGTGGGCGTTCGAATGAGCAGTTCTTC.

This chain links TRBV11-2 with TRBJ2-2, with D uncertain. The V gene's germline CDR1 is SGHAT and CDR2 FQNNGV. V was trimmed by 5 bases and J by 0 bases, leaving 7 bases between them. CDR3 length: 14 residues. The CDR3 DNA sequence: TGTGCCAGCAGCCCCCTGGCGAACACCGGGGAGCTGTTTTTT. Its translation: CASSPLANTGELFF. The whole variable domain, filled in from reference TRBV11-2 and TRBJ2-2, reads EAGVAQSPRYKIIEKRQSVAFWCNPISGHATLYWYQQILGQGPKLLIQFQNNGVVDDSQLPKDRFSAERLKGVDSTLKIQPAKLEDSAVYLCASSPLANTGELFFGEGSRLTVL.

The J gene is TRBJ2-3, the V gene TRBV13; D possibly matches TRBD1 or TRBD2 (6 bases each). V was clipped by 4 bases and J by 1 base, with 30 bases between them. The CDR3 has 21 amino acids. Germline V gene data show CDR1 as PRHDT and CDR2 as FYEKMQ (reference sequence). CDR3 bases: TGTGCCAGCAGCTGTTCACCGCCGTTTGGCGGGGATAAGGGGGGCACAGATACGCAGTATTTT. Residues: CASSCSPPFGGDKGGTDTQYF.

The V gene is TRBV5-6, the J gene TRBJ2-3; 11 positions match TRBD1. The CDR3 spans 15 residues. The germline CDR1 and CDR2 sequences are SGHDT and YYEEEE. J was trimmed by 3 bases and V by 4 bases; bases with no gene match: 4. CDR3 in amino acids: CASSRDRGITDTQYF. CDR3 coding DNA: TGTGCCAGCAGCCGGGACAGGGGGATTACAGATACGCAGTATTTT.

The J gene is TRBJ1-2, the V gene TRBV29-1; TRBD1 matches 8 bases. CDR1 and CDR2 (germline): SQVTM, ANQGSEA. Trimming took 6 bases from V and 2 from J; bases not matched to a gene: 2. This CDR3 has 12 residues. The CDR3 bases are TGCAGCGTCCGGACAGGGAACTATGGCTACACCTTC. It yields the protein CSVRTGNYGYTF.

V is TRBV29-1 and J is TRBJ2-3, with 9 nucleotides matching TRBD2. The V and J ends lost 6 bases and 2 bases, in that order; junction bases with no gene match: 9. CDR1 and CDR2 from the germline V gene are SQVTM and ANQGSEA. This CDR3 is 15 amino acids long. The CDR3 loop reads CSVRISGGNTDTQYF. The DNA for the CDR3 is TGCAGCGTCAGAATTAGCGGGGGTAACACAGATACGCAGTATTTT.

The chain links TRBV7-8 to TRBJ2-3, with 8 bases matching TRBD2. After removal of 3 bases from V and 1 base from J, the junction contained 6 bases not matched to a gene. Germline V lookup: CDR1 SGHVS, CDR2 FQNEAQ. The CDR3 has 16 residues. Here the CDR3 DNA reads TGTGCCAGCAGCTTTAGTATGCGGGGGGGCACAGATACGCAGTATTTT. As protein: CASSFSMRGGTDTQYF.

The CDR3 nucleotides are TGTGCCAGCAGCGGTATAAGACAGGCTCCCCACCCCTACGAGCAGTACTTC. Translating it yields CASSGIRQAPHPYEQYF. This chain uses TRBV9 with TRBJ2-7, with D maybe TRBD1 (6 bases). CDR3 length equals 17 residues. Germline V gene lookup returns CDR1 SGDLS and CDR2 YYNGEE. The V and J ends lost 3 bases and 2 bases respectively, with 21 bases between them.

The chain is built from TRBV4-1 and TRBJ2-7; possibly TRBD1 for D (6 bases). The CDR3 extends over 19 amino acids. Looked up from germline, CDR1 is MGHRA and CDR2 is YSYEKL. Between the trimmed V and J ends, which lost 0 bases and 3 bases, there was a span of 24 bases. CDR3 in DNA: TGCGCCAGCAGCCAAGATCGCGGTAGGGCGGACAGCGATTTCTACGAGCAGTACTTC. Translating gives CASSQDRGRADSDFYEQYF.

The rearrangement uses TRBV6-1 and TRBJ1-5; unclear D gene. Germline V gives CDR1 MNHNS, CDR2 SASEGT. The CDR3 length is 14 residues. Trimming left V 2 bases short and J 4 bases short, with 9 bases between. The DNA of the CDR3 is TGTGCCAGCAGTGAAACCCGACGGAATCAGCCCCAGCATTTT. Protein: CASSETRRNQPQHF.

V and J are TRBV6-6 and TRBJ2-7, with TRBD1 as a possible D gene (6 bases). The V gene's germline CDR1 is MNHNY and CDR2 SVGAGI (reference sequence). V was cut by 2 bases and J by 2 bases, with 16 bases left in between. This CDR3 is built from 16 residues. The CDR3 loop is CASSYPLQGSTYEQYF. The CDR3 coding sequence is TGTGCCAGCAGTTACCCGTTGCAGGGGTCGACCTACGAGCAGTACTTC.

V is TRBV7-2 and J is TRBJ1-6; D not certain. Germline V gene data show CDR1 as SGHTA and CDR2 as FQGNSA. This CDR3 contains 12 residues. Trimming removed 5 bases at V and 11 bases at J, with 10 bases between. Here the CDR3 DNA reads TGTGCCAGCAGCCACGATGGGGCACCCCTCCACTTT. Amino acid sequence: CASSHDGAPLHF.

The chain is built from TRBV18 and TRBJ2-2; D call uncertain. Germline V gives CDR1 KGHSH, CDR2 LQKENI. The V end was cut by 3 bases, the J end by 2 bases, with 13 bases between. The CDR3 is 16 amino acids. The CDR3 DNA follows: TGTGCCAGCTCACCCCTGACGGGCGGAAACACCGGGGAGCTGTTTTTT. The encoded protein is CASSPLTGGNTGELFF.

Concerning this clone: Its ends do not fully match the called genes, so a read error is possible. The rearrangement joins TRBV6-6 to TRBJ1-2; D perhaps matches TRBD1 (5 bases). Germline V gene lookup returns CDR1 MNHNY and CDR2 SVGAGI (reference sequence). This CDR3 spans 11 amino acids. CDR3 region: CASYDRGSLSF. The CDR3 DNA reads TGTGCCAGCTACGACCGGGGCAGCCTATCCTTC.

The genes are TRBV7-2 and TRBJ2-1; either TRBD1 or TRBD2 may fit D (5 bases each). CDR1 SGHTA and CDR2 FQGNSA come from the germline V gene. This CDR3 has 15 residues. V dropped 3 bases and J dropped 2 bases, with 11 bases sitting between them. CDR3 bases: TGTGCCAGCAGCTTGGCCGTGGGGGCCTACAATGAGCAGTTCTTC. Translation gives CASSLAVGAYNEQFF.

This clone was seen only once. V usage is TRBV4-3 and J usage is TRBJ1-6; unclear D gene. CDR1 LGHNA and CDR2 YSLEER come from the germline V gene. V was clipped by 0 bases and J by 2 bases, with 5 bases between them. CDR3 size: 15 residues. This CDR3 reads CASSQEIAYNSPLHF. The CDR3 nucleotides are TGCGCCAGCAGCCAAGAAATCGCCTATAATTCACCCCTCCACTTT.

By sample fraction, this clone is medium-sized (0.01 to 0.1%). The rearrangement links TRBV14 to TRBJ2-7; D call uncertain. The CDR3 sequence is 14 residues long. The germline V gene has CDR1 SGHDN and CDR2 FVKESK. Trimming stripped 0 bases from V and 2 bases from J, with 8 bases between. CDR3 nucleotide sequence: TGTGCCAGCAGCCAAGATGGCAGACCCTACGAGCAGTACTTC. Amino acid sequence: CASSQDGRPYEQYF. The full variable domain, with the rest looked up from reference TRBV14 and TRBJ2-7, is EAGVTQFPSHSVIEKGQTVTLRCDPISGHDNLYWYRRVMGKEIKFLLHFVKESKQDESGMPNNRFLAERTGGTYSTLKVQPAELEDSGVYFCASSQDGRPYEQYFGPGTRLTVT.

The J gene is TRBJ2-7, the V gene TRBV5-4, with D possibly matching TRBD1 (6 bases). The CDR3 has 14 amino acids. Germline-derived CDR1 and CDR2 are SGHNT and YYREEE (reference sequence). V was trimmed by 4 bases and J by 2 bases, leaving 13 bases between them. The CDR3 protein is CASSPAGTPYEQYF. The CDR3 region has the DNA TGTGCCAGCAGCCCAGCCGGGACACCCTACGAGCAGTACTTC. The full variable domain, with the rest looked up from reference TRBV5-4 and TRBJ2-7, is ETGVTQSPTHLIKTRGQQVTLRCSSQSGHNTVSWYQQALGQGPQFIFQYYREEENGRGNFPPRFSGLQFPNYSSELNVNALELDDSALYLCASSPAGTPYEQYFGPGTRLTVT.

The chain recombines TRBV15 with TRBJ2-4, with TRBD1 matching 10 bases. The CDR3 totals 16 residues. Germline assignment: CDR1 LNHNV and CDR2 YYDKDF (reference sequence). With V trimmed by 2 bases and J by 6 bases, 7 bases remained unmatched. CDR3 loop: CATSRFRDRGINIQYF. CDR3 nucleotide sequence: TGTGCCACCAGCAGATTCCGGGACAGGGGAATAAACATTCAGTACTTC.

The rearrangement joins TRBV29-1 to TRBJ1-5, with D unclear. CDR1 and CDR2 (germline): SQVTM, ANQGSEA. Trimming shortened V by 3 bases and J by 0 bases, and 12 bases separated the two germline ends. The CDR3 is made up of 15 amino acids. The CDR3 sequence: CSVEVAGNSNQPQHF. CDR3 coding DNA: TGCAGCGTTGAGGTAGCGGGAAATAGCAATCAGCCCCAGCATTTT.

This chain links TRBV10-3 with TRBJ1-2; no clear D gene. Germline V gives CDR1 ENHRY, CDR2 SYGVKD. V lost 3 bases to trimming and J lost 8 bases, with 10 bases between them. The CDR3 extends over 12 amino acids. DNA of the CDR3: TGTGCCATCAGTGAAGGGCGGGAGGGCTACACCTTC. It codes for CAISEGREGYTF.

This chain joins TRBV11-3 and TRBJ2-5; TRBD2 is a possible D gene (6 bases). With 1 base removed from V and 5 bases from J, the gap between germline ends came to 8 bases. From germline, CDR1 is SGHNT and CDR2 YENEEA. CDR3 length: 13 residues. The CDR3 here is CASSLGGVETQYF. The CDR3, as DNA: TGTGCCAGCAGCTTAGGCGGGGTCGAGACCCAGTACTTC.